These 4 T cell receptor beta chains originate from one sample sequenced in a study of blood T cells in healthy people across ages. It was with a sample-barcoded 5' primer and a J-beta primer mix that a second PCR of about 6 to 12 cycles was run. TCRdb processed the 5' RACE reads anew with MiXCR; each CDR3 protein has one entry. The table has hundreds of thousands of distinct CDR3 sequences, under 70% seen once. The material sequenced was blood. These receptors were taken from a man aged 60 to 69 in good health.

The chain couples TRBV7-2 to TRBJ2-3; 8 positions agree with TRBD1. The CDR3 runs to 15 residues. Germline-derived CDR1 and CDR2 are SGHTA and FQGNSA. V gave up 5 bases and J gave up 1 base; unmatched junction bases: 5. CDR3 nucleotide sequence: TGTGCCAGCAGCCTTAGGACAGGGCGCACAGATACGCAGTATTTT. This translates into CASSLRTGRTDTQYF. The full variable domain, in which reference TRBV7-2 and TRBJ2-3 provide the parts outside the CDR3, is GAGVSQSPSNKVTEKGKDVELRCDPISGHTALYWYRQSLGQGLEFLIYFQGNSAPDKSGLPSDRFSAERTGGSVSTLTIQRTQQEDSAVYLCASSLRTGRTDTQYFGPGTRLTVL.

The chain joins TRBV28 to TRBJ2-1; TRBD2 is a possible D gene (6 bases). Per germline, CDR1 MDHEN and CDR2 SYDVKM. The CDR3 contains 16 residues. V gave up 4 bases and J gave up 2 bases, with 15 bases separating them. This CDR3 is CASSSHGGRAYNEQFF. The CDR3 nucleotides are TGTGCCAGCAGTTCCCACGGGGGTCGGGCCTACAATGAGCAGTTCTTC.

J is TRBJ1-2 and V is TRBV29-1; D is unresolved. CDR1 is SQVTM and CDR2 is ANQGSEA in the germline V gene. The CDR3 spans 14 residues. Trimming took off 4 bases at V and 0 bases at J, with 12 bases between the two ends. As DNA, the CDR3 is TGCAGCGTTGGTCGGGCAGCTACTAACTATGGCTACACCTTC. Translated, it gives CSVGRAATNYGYTF.

The chain employs TRBV20-1 and TRBJ1-5; 7 bases agree with TRBD1. V was pared by 4 bases and J by 7 bases, with 10 bases of the junction left unmatched. Germline CDR1 and CDR2: DFQATT and SNEGSKA (reference sequence). The CDR3 covers 14 residues. CDR3 sequence (DNA): TGCAGTGCTACGGATACAGGGGACGGCCAGCCCCAGCATTTT. It translates to CSATDTGDGQPQHF.